This TCR beta chain was identified during a study of T cell responses to AZD1222 COVID-19 vaccine. Sequencing was performed with immunoSEQ multiplex PCR; in TCRdb, only in-frame clones are kept and a portion is missing. The data contain about 120,000 clones, around nine tenths of them seen just once; the ten biggest clones take up roughly 12%. The TCR originated in an adult in good health. Sample: peripheral blood, taken on day 0 of AZD1222 vaccination.

This CDR3 reads CASSLFLACKFF. Here the CDR3 DNA reads TGTGCCAGCAGCTTGTTCCTAGCGTGCAAGTTCTTC. V usage is TRBV5-5 and J usage is TRBJ2-1, with a possible D match to TRBD2 (6 bases). CDR3 length: 12 amino acids. V shed 1 base and J shed 14 bases, with 13 bases lying between them. Germline assignment: CDR1 SGHKS and CDR2 YYEKEE (reference sequence).